This T cell receptor beta chain came from a study of PD-L1 blockade in urothelial cancer. Study at large: Patients had undergone 0 to 3 prior chemotherapy regimens.

Time point specified: pretreatment peripheral blood. CDR3 length: 17 residues. Germline CDR1 is SGHNT and CDR2 is YENEEA. V lost 0 bases and J lost 0, with 9 bases in between. This clone was counted once. Generated by immunoSEQ multiplex PCR, the TCRdb table keeps only in-frame clones and is missing some. The sample lists approximately 90,000 clones, roughly 89% occurring once. This clonotype originated in a man aged 55-75 years with urothelial cancer. J is TRBJ2-6 and V is TRBV11-3; no clear D. Specimen: PBMCs, collected around atezolizumab (anti-PD-L1) treatment. The CDR3 reads CASSLDRPGSGANVLTF. The CDR3 region has the DNA TGTGCCAGCAGCTTAGATCGCCCGGGCTCTGGGGCCAACGTCCTGACTTTC.